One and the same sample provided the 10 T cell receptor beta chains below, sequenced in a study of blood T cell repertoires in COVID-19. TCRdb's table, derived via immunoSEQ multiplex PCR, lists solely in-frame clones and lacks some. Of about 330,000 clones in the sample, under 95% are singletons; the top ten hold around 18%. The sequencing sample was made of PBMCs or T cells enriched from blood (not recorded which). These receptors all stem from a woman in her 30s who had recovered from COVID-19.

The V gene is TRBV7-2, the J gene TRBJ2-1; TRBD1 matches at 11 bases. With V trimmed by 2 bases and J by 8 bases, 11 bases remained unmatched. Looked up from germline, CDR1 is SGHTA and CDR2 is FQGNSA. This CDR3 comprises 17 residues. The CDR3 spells CASSLIPTGTGGDEQFF. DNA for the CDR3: TGTGCCAGCAGCTTAATTCCCACCGGGACAGGGGGGGATGAGCAGTTCTTC.

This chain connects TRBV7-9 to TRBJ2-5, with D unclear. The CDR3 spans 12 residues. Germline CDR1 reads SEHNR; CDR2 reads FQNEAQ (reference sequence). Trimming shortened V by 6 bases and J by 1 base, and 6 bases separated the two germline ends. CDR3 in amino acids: CASRGFQETQYF. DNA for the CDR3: TGTGCCAGCAGGGGCTTCCAAGAGACCCAGTACTTC.

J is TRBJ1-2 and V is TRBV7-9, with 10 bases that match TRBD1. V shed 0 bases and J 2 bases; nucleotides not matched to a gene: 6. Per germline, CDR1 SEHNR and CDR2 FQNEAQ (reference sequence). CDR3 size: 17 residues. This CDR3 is CASSLALTGGANYGYTF. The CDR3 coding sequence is TGTGCCAGCAGCTTAGCGTTGACAGGGGGCGCGAACTATGGCTACACCTTC.

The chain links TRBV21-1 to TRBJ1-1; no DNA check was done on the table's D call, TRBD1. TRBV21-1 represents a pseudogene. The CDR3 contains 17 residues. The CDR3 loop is CASSKEPVDRGQTEAFF. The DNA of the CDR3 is TGTGCCAGCAGCAAAGAGCCCGTTGACAGGGGTCAGACTGAAGCTTTCTTT.

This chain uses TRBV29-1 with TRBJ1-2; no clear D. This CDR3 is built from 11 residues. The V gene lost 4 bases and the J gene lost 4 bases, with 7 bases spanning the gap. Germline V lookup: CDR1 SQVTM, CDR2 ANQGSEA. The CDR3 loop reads CSVGGGYGYTF. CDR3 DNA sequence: TGCAGCGTTGGCGGCGGCTATGGCTACACCTTC.

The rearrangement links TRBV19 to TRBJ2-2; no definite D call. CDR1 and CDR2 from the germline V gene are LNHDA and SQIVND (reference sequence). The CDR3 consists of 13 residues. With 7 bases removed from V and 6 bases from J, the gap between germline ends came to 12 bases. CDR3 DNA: TGTGCCAGTACTCTCCAGACTCCCGGGGAGCTGTTTTTT. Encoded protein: CASTLQTPGELFF.

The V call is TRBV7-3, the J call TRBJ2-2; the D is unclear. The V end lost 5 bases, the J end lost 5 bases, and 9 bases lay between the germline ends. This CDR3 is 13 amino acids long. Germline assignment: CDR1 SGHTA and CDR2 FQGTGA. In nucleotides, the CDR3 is TGTGCCAGCAGCGCCTCAACTACCGGGGAGCTGTTTTTT. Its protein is CASSASTTGELFF.

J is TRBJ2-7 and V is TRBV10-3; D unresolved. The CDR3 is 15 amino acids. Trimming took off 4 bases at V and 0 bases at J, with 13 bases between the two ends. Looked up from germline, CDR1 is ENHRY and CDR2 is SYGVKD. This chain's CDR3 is CAISVGVSSSYEQYF. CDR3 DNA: TGTGCCATCAGTGTTGGCGTCTCTAGCTCCTACGAGCAGTACTTC.

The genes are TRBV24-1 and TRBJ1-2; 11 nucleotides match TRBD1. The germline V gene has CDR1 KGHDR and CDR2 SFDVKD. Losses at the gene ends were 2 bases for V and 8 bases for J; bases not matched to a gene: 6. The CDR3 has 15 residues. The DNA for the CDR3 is TGTGCCACCAGTGATTCAGGGACAGGGGGTTACGGCTACACCTTC. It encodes CATSDSGTGGYGYTF.

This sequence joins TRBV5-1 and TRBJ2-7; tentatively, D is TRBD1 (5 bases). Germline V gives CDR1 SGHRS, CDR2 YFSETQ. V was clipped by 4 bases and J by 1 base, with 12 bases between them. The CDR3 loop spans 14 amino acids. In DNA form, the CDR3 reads TGCGCCAGCAGCCTGGACACCCGATCCTACGAGCAGTACTTC. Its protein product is CASSLDTRSYEQYF.